The following is a T cell receptor beta chain sequence with its context. The clone's antigen remains unknown. No per-base quality is available; no much larger clone lies one base away. This sample stems from a study of control samples from healthy donors and cancer patients (dated by TCRdb to the early 2020s). Looking up the germline V gene yields CDR1 SGHVS and CDR2 FQNEAQ. V gives up 1 base and J gives up 0 bases, and the segment between their germline ends measures 6 bases. The CDR3 runs 14 residues from the cysteine to the phenylalanine. The read is trimmed to its CDR3 DNA, 42 bases read in frame from base 1. Libraries came from the immunoSEQ multiplex PCR assay. This immuneACCESS table, as held by TCRdb, lists in-frame sequences with V and J called but not all clones. Of the missing ones, under half trace to an unresolved V gene in checked studies; the others have no known cause. This sample has 150,000 to 200,000 clones in its table, and over 85% of those were observed once. Roughly 1.3% of the sample is held by the ten biggest clonotypes.

The sequence is built from TRBV7-8 and TRBJ1-1; the D segment cannot be called with confidence. The sequenced sample was blood. This sequence was found in a man aged 25-45 years in good health. The CDR3 protein is CASSLGQLNTEAFF. The DNA reads as follows: TGTGCCAGCAGCTTAGGGCAGTTGAACACTGAAGCTTTCTTT.